Shown below are 7 T cell receptor beta chains from a single sample sequenced in a study of blood T cell repertoires in COVID-19. Data came from immunoSEQ multiplex PCR; TCRdb stores just in-frame clones and leaves some out. The sample holds 200,000 to 250,000 clones, under 85% seen once. Material: peripheral blood. The source of these receptors is a woman aged 25 to 39 with COVID-19, enrolled during active disease.

The chain's CDR3 is CASSLVADRPSYEQYF. CDR3 DNA sequence: TGTGCCAGCAGCTTAGTTGCCGACAGGCCCTCCTACGAGCAGTACTTC. The chain is built from TRBV7-6 and TRBJ2-7; perhaps TRBD1 as D (6 bases). The V and J ends lost 1 base and 0 bases respectively, with 13 bases between them. From germline, CDR1 is SGHVS and CDR2 FNYEAQ. This CDR3 spans 16 amino acids.

This clone showed up just a few times. Germline is not matched at one junction end, which may reflect a read error. The gene calls are TRBV11-2 and TRBJ1-6; 7 nucleotides line up with TRBD1. CDR1 and CDR2 from the germline V gene are SGHAT and FQNNGV. The length of the CDR3 is 12 residues. CDR3 in DNA: TGTGCCAGCAGCTTAATCGGGACAGAGGCTGTTTTT. It translates to CASSLIGTEAVF.

The sample holds a few counts of this clone. Other DNA variants within this sample encode the same CDR3. Here the CDR3 reads CASSETGYNEQFF. The CDR3 bases are TGTGCCAGCAGTGAAACGGGGTACAATGAGCAGTTCTTC. The chain employs TRBV25-1 and TRBJ2-1; a weak D match, TRBD2 (5 bases). The CDR3 runs 13 residues. CDR1 MGHDK and CDR2 SYGVNS come from the germline V gene. V lost 2 bases and J 4 bases, leaving 6 bases between the germline ends.

The CDR3 sequence is CAWSVPGLGSNEQFF. CDR3 nucleotides: TGTGCCTGGAGTGTGCCGGGACTAGGGAGCAATGAGCAGTTCTTC. V is TRBV30 and J is TRBJ2-1, with 8 bases that match TRBD2. Germline CDR1 reads GTSNPN; CDR2 reads SVGIG (reference sequence). CDR3 size: 15 residues. With 0 bases clipped from V and 6 bases from J, the junction kept 7 bases outside the gene matches.

The chain couples TRBV29-1 to TRBJ2-5, with TRBD2 matching 13 bases. Trimming at V came to 1 base and at J to 0 bases, leaving 5 bases not matched to a gene. The CDR3 is made up of 17 amino acids. Germline values: CDR1 SQVTM, CDR2 ANQGSEA. The CDR3 coding sequence is TGCAGCGTTGAAGGGGGGACTAGCGGGATGTACCAAGAGACCCAGTACTTC. As protein: CSVEGGTSGMYQETQYF. Full variable domain (rest looked up from reference TRBV29-1 and TRBJ2-5): SAVISQKPSRDICQRGTSLTIQCQVDSQVTMMFWYRQQPGQSLTLIATANQGSEATYESGFVIDKFPISRPNLTFSTLTVSNMSPEDSSIYLCSVEGGTSGMYQETQYFGPGTRLLVL.

This clone showed up just once. CDR3 amino acids: CASSLSNSYEQYF. CDR3 DNA sequence: TGTGCCAGCAGTTTGAGCAACTCCTACGAGCAGTACTTC. This rearrangement joins TRBV28 to TRBJ2-7, with D unresolved. The germline CDR1 and CDR2 sequences are MDHEN and SYDVKM. The CDR3 has 13 amino acids. With 3 bases removed from V and 0 bases from J, the gap between germline ends came to 6 bases.

DNA for the CDR3: TGTGCCAGCAGTTTCCCGGAGCTGAGAGCTTCCTACGAGCAGTACTTC. Its protein product is CASSFPELRASYEQYF. This sequence joins TRBV28 and TRBJ2-7; D gene uncertain. The V gene's germline CDR1 is MDHEN and CDR2 SYDVKM. Trimming stripped 3 bases from V and 1 base from J, with 16 bases between. This CDR3 contains 16 residues. The full variable domain, completed using reference TRBV28 and TRBJ2-7, is DVKVTQSSRYLVKRTGEKVFLECVQDMDHENMFWYRQDPGLGLRLIYFSYDVKMKEKGDIPEGYSVSREKKERFSLILESASTNQTSMYLCASSFPELRASYEQYFGPGTRLTVT.